This T cell receptor beta chain was sequenced during a study of read filtering for tumor transcriptome and immune sequencing. Study at large: Mean patient age was approximately 66 years, range roughly 40 to 80; 16 to 20 male, around 15 female. Revised staging placed eight or nine patients in R-ISS I, roughly 16 in II, 6 or 7 in III. TCR-mapped reads were about 4 to 10.27 million with IR-seq versus about 75 to 1,400 with RNA-seq. Study-wide results and limits: In IR-seq, single-read clonotypes were about 80% of clonotypes but around 3.5% of reads.

This clonotype was recorded many times. Its specificity is unknown. The junction departs from the called germline gene at one end, perhaps through a read error. This library used around 400 ng RNA and molecular barcoded adaptors spanning alpha/delta and beta/gamma chains. TCRdb analysed the reads with MiXCR anew, one entry per CDR3 protein. There are 100,000 to 150,000 distinct CDR3 sequences in the sample; less than 15% occur only once, and 8.4% lies in the top ten. Germline V gives CDR1 SNHLY, CDR2 FYNNEI. The CDR3 covers 15 residues. The rearrangement joins TRBV2 to TRBJ2-2; a weak D match, TRBD2 (6 bases). The sequence came from a donor at least 40 years old with multiple myeloma. Material for sequencing was a population of CD138-negative cells sorted from bone marrow. CDR3 region: CASREGLAPAGELFF. The CDR3 nucleotides read TGTGCCAGCAGGGAAGGGCTAGCGCCGGCCGGGGAGCTGTTTTTT.